The clone carrying this T cell receptor beta chain occurred once. TCRdb's table, derived via immunoSEQ multiplex PCR, lists solely in-frame clones and lacks some. The sample has approximately 110,000 clones, about nine tenths seen once; the top ten hold 4% to 4.5%. The CDR3 extends over 13 amino acids. Between the trimmed V and J ends, which lost 6 bases and 3 bases, there was a span of 9 bases. From germline, CDR1 is LNHDA and CDR2 SQIVND (reference sequence). The data originate from a study of control samples from healthy donors and cancer patients. Sequencing was done on a sample of blood. The gene calls are TRBV19 and TRBJ1-5; D is undetermined. This receptor was obtained from a human donor in good health. The donor label of this sample is uncertain. The DNA of the CDR3 is TGTGCCAGTAGCTTACAGCACAATCAGCCCCAGCATTTT. Its translation: CASSLQHNQPQHF. Full variable domain (rest looked up from reference TRBV19 and TRBJ1-5): DGGITQSPKYLFRKEGQNVTLSCEQNLNHDAMYWYRQDPGQGLRLIYYSQIVNDFQKGDIAEGYSVSREKKESFPLTVTSAQKNPTAFYLCASSLQHNQPQHFGDGTRLSIL.